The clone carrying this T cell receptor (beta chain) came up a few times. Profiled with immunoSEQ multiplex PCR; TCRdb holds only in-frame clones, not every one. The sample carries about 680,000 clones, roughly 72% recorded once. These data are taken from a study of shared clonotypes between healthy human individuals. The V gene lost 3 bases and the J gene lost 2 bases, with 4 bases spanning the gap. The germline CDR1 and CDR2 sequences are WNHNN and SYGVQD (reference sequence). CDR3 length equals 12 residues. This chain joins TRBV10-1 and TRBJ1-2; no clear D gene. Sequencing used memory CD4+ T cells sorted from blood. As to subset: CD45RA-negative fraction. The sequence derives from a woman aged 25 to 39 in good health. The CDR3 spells CASSDGNYGYTF. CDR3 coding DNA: TGCGCCAGCAGTGACGGAAACTATGGCTACACCTTC.